This TCR beta chain was retrieved from a study of cytomegalovirus exposure and HLA in healthy donors. Study results and caveats: In a later analysis, parvovirus B19, influenza, CMV and Epstein-Barr virus appeared linked to several top co-occurrence clusters. Analysis performed later showed TCR beta chains linked to HLA being more clonally expanded than equally common others. Previously analyzed data showed that most TCR beta V segments were productive at a frequency of about 87% or about 30%.

CDR1 MGHRA and CDR2 YSYEKL come from the germline V gene. V dropped 4 bases and J dropped 2 bases, with 15 bases sitting between them. This CDR3 region has 16 residues. PCR amplification relied on 60 Vbeta primers (plus 13 Jbeta primers). TCRdb keeps only in-frame clones here, not all; method: immunoSEQ multiplex PCR. The table has around 60,000 clones, 75% to 85% seen once; the top ten hold just over 50%. This clone came up once. Its antigen is not known. Sequencing was carried out using PBMCs. V is TRBV4-1 and J is TRBJ1-3, with a possible D match to TRBD1 (6 bases). The sequence derives from a man aged 50-60 years in good health and CMV-seropositive. CDR3 sequence (DNA): TGCGCCAGCAGCCCCATTGGGGGGGCCCCTGGAAACACCATATATTTT. It yields the protein CASSPIGGAPGNTIYF.